The rows below give T cell receptor beta chains drawn from one sample of a study of cytomegalovirus exposure and HLA in healthy donors. Here immunoSEQ multiplex PCR was the method, and the copy in TCRdb shows in-frame clones only, minus some. The sample has 150,000 or so clones; about 73% are singletons. The sequencing input was PBMCs. These receptors all stem from a woman aged 55-75 years in good health and CMV-seropositive. The CDR3 runs from the conserved cysteine through the conserved F or W. A D gene is named only where the DNA matches it firmly. Size tells how often a clone was seen (once, few, many) or the class of an expanded clone, and some rows leave it out.

d_call clone_size j_call v_call cdr3_aa cdr3_nt
TRBD2 - TRBJ2-1 TRBV11-3 CASSPGLAVTYNEQFF TGTGCCAGCAGCCCAGGACTAGCGGTTACCTACAATGAGCAGTTCTTC
TRBD2 - TRBJ2-3 TRBV5-6 CASSRSSGRSTDTQYF TGTGCCAGCAGCCGTTCTAGCGGGAGAAGTACAGATACGCAGTATTTT
TRBD2 - TRBJ2-1 TRBV10-3 CAIGTSGNNEQFF TGTGCCATCGGGACTAGCGGGAACAATGAGCAGTTCTTC
- - TRBJ1-4 TRBV7-9 CASSLGTGGEKLFF TGTGCCAGCAGCTTAGGGACGGGGGGCGAAAAACTGTTTTTT
TRBD1 - TRBJ1-2 TRBV2 CASMRDRTDYGYTF TGTGCCAGCATGCGGGACAGGACGGACTATGGCTACACCTTC
TRBD1 few TRBJ1-1 TRBV2 CASREDRDIAEAFF TGTGCCAGCAGGGAAGACAGGGATATCGCTGAAGCTTTCTTT
- - TRBJ1-1 TRBV6-5 CASTRGGRTAEAFF TGTGCCAGCACCCGGGGAGGACGGACCGCTGAAGCTTTCTTT
TRBD2 few TRBJ2-2 TRBV5-4 CASSFIAGGTGELFF TGTGCCAGCAGCTTCATAGCGGGAGGGACCGGGGAGCTGTTTTTT
TRBD1 few TRBJ1-1 TRBV4-1 CASSQGQGGTEAFF TGCGCCAGCAGCCAGGGACAGGGGGGGACTGAAGCTTTCTTT
TRBD1 - TRBJ2-3 TRBV5-4 CASNLGTGRTDTQYF TGTGCCAGCAATCTTGGGACAGGGCGCACAGATACGCAGTATTTT
- - TRBJ1-2 TRBV6-1 CASSAQGREDGYTF TGTGCCAGCAGTGCTCAGGGGCGCGAAGATGGCTACACCTTC
TRBD1 few TRBJ1-1 TRBV28 CASSGQDGVNTEAFF TGTGCCAGCAGTGGACAGGATGGGGTGAACACTGAAGCTTTCTTT
- many TRBJ2-5 TRBV2 CASSVGRSQETQYF TGTGCCAGCAGTGTTGGGAGGTCACAAGAGACCCAGTACTTC
TRBD1 once TRBJ1-3 TRBV25-1 CASGDSRSGNTIYF TGTGCCAGCGGGGACAGCCGATCTGGAAACACCATATATTTT
TRBD2 - TRBJ2-4 TRBV2 CASQAGGIAKNIQYF TGTGCCAGCCAAGCGGGAGGAATAGCCAAAAACATTCAGTACTTC
TRBD1 few TRBJ1-2 TRBV28 CASRPGTGGGYGYTF TGTGCCAGCAGGCCCGGGACAGGGGGCGGCTATGGCTACACCTTC
- - TRBJ2-2 TRBV4-1 CASSPRDTDTGELFF TGCGCCAGCAGCCCCCGGGACACCGACACCGGGGAGCTGTTTTTT
- - TRBJ1-5 TRBV6-5 CASSYSGQSNQPQHF TGTGCCAGCAGTTACTCCGGACAGAGCAATCAGCCCCAGCATTTT
- few TRBJ2-7 TRBV29-1 CSPPPRGSQNEQYF TGCAGCCCCCCGCCCAGGGGATCGCAGAACGAGCAGTACTTC
TRBD1 - TRBJ2-2 TRBV4-1 CASSQGQGSTGELFF TGCGCCAGCAGCCAAGGACAGGGCAGCACCGGGGAGCTGTTTTTT
TRBD2 - TRBJ2-7 TRBV29-1 CSVEDRASGRVTEQYF TGCAGCGTTGAAGATCGGGCTAGCGGGAGGGTAACCGAGCAGTACTTC
TRBD1 - TRBJ1-2 TRBV6-1 CASRGTGGSYGYTF TGTGCCAGCAGGGGGACAGGGGGCTCGTATGGCTACACCTTC
- - TRBJ2-7 TRBV30 CAWSQRSLYEQYF TGTGCCTGGAGTCAGAGGTCCCTCTACGAGCAGTACTTC
- - TRBJ2-5 TRBV6-5 CASINGETQYF TGTGCCAGCATTAACGGGGAGACCCAGTACTTC
- - TRBJ1-4 TRBV7-8 CASSLKGTPNEKLFF TGTGCCAGCAGCTTAAAGGGGACACCTAATGAAAAACTGTTTTTT
- - TRBJ1-4 TRBV19 CASSIAGVGNEKLFF TGTGCCAGTAGTATAGCAGGGGTTGGTAATGAAAAACTGTTTTTT
TRBD1 - TRBJ1-2 TRBV6-1 CASSDPGQWGYTF TGTGCCAGCAGTGACCCGGGACAGTGGGGCTACACCTTC
- - TRBJ1-2 TRBV5-4 CASSLESRGYGYTF TGTGCCAGCAGCTTGGAATCCCGGGGCTATGGCTACACCTTC
- once TRBJ1-1 TRBV6-5 CASTREGVSGTEAFF TGTGCCAGCACCAGAGAGGGGGTATCGGGCACTGAAGCTTTCTTT
- - TRBJ2-7 TRBV28 CASRSGTYDYEQYF TGTGCCAGCAGATCCGGGACTTATGACTACGAGCAGTACTTC
TRBD1 - TRBJ2-2 TRBV30 CAWSRQGNTGELFF TGTGCCTGGAGTCGACAGGGGAACACCGGGGAGCTGTTTTTT